This T cell receptor (beta chain) was documented in a study of human T cells and chemical hapten exposure. Time point of the sample: patch test 3, about 24 weeks after DPC sensitization. The treatment was: therapeutic diphenylcyclopropenone sensitization with weekly scalp DPC. The germline V gene encodes CDR1 SGHAT and CDR2 FQNNGV. Trimming took 4 bases from V and 5 from J, leaving 11 bases between them. CDR3 length: 13 residues. The library gave individual cDNA molecules unique molecular identifiers. MiXCR, applied by TCRdb to the RACE reads, yields one record per CDR3 protein. This sample carries 80,000 to 100,000 distinct CDR3 sequences, 25% to 30% of them seen once, and the ten largest clones take 10%.

This TCR derives from a man aged 35 to 55 with alopecia areata. Some clones in this sample may be carry-over from other donors' samples. Sample: whole blood, taken in connection with sensitization to the hapten diphenylcyclopropenone (DPC). The chain uses TRBV11-2 and TRBJ2-5, with D tentatively TRBD2 (5 bases). The CDR3, as DNA: TGTGCCAGCAGCTCCGGGGAATTCGAGACCCAGTACTTC. It yields the protein CASSSGEFETQYF.